Following are 5 T cell receptor beta chains from one sample sequenced in a study of CD8 T cells in Susac syndrome. Reverse transcription used roughly 0.45 to 1 ug RNA and random hexamers. TCRdb reprocessed the immunoSEQ multiplex PCR reads via MiXCR and lists one record per CDR3 protein. The profile shows approximately 160,000 distinct CDR3 sequences, roughly 94% of them singletons. The sequenced sample consisted of CD4+ T cells from PBMCs. These receptors were taken from a human donor with multiple sclerosis.

The rearrangement links TRBV7-2 to TRBJ2-5, with TRBD2 matching 9 bases. This CDR3 is 14 amino acids long. Trimming took 6 bases from V and 5 from J; bases not matched to a gene: 7. Germline CDR1 and CDR2: SGHTA and FQGNSA. CDR3 sequence reads: CASRVGLATETQYF. Written as DNA, the CDR3 is TGTGCCAGCAGAGTCGGACTAGCGACGGAGACCCAGTACTTC.

The chain joins TRBV10-3 to TRBJ1-2; possibly TRBD1 for D (5 bases). With 8 bases removed from V and 6 bases from J, the gap between germline ends came to 16 bases. The CDR3 extends over 13 amino acids. Germline values: CDR1 ENHRY, CDR2 SYGVKD. The CDR3 nucleotides read TGTGCCATCCATGGTGGCAGGGCGGATGGCTACACCTTC. Translation: CAIHGGRADGYTF.

The CDR3 DNA reads TGTGCCAGCAGCTTCTTTGGTGACGGCGGGGAAAAACTGTTTTTT. Translating it yields CASSFFGDGGEKLFF. This chain joins TRBV7-2 and TRBJ1-4; D remains ambiguous. Trimming stripped 3 bases from V and 8 bases from J, with 16 bases between. The germline CDR1 and CDR2 sequences are SGHTA and FQGNSA. The CDR3 length is 15 residues.

This sequence joins TRBV28 and TRBJ1-2, with a weak D call TRBD1 (5 bases). Germline V gives CDR1 MDHEN, CDR2 SYDVKM. V was shortened by 5 bases and J by 5 bases, with 12 bases between the two germline ends. The CDR3 has 13 amino acids. CDR3 protein: CASSPADRYGYTF. The DNA of the CDR3 is TGTGCCAGCAGTCCAGCCGACAGATATGGCTACACCTTC.

This rearrangement joins TRBV20-1 to TRBJ1-1; 7 bases are shared with TRBD1. This CDR3 is 13 amino acids long. The germline V gene has CDR1 DFQATT and CDR2 SNEGSKA (reference sequence). J gave up 0 bases and V 2 bases, and 0 bases lay outside the gene matches. CDR3 coding DNA: TGCAGTGCTAGACAGGGGGTGAACACTGAAGCTTTCTTT. Amino acids: CSARQGVNTEAFF.